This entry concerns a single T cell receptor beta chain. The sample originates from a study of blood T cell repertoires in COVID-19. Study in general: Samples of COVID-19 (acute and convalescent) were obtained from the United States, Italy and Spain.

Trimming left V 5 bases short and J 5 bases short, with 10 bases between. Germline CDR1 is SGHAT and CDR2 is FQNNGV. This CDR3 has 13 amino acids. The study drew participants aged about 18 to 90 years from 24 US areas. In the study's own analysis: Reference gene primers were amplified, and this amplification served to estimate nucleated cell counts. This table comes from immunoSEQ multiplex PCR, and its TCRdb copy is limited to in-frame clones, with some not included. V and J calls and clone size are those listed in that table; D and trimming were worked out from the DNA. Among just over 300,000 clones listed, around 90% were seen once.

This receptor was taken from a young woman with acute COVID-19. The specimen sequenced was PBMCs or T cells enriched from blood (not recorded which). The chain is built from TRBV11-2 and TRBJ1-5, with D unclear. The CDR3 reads CASSAVADQPQHF. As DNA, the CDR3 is TGTGCCAGCAGCGCGGTCGCGGATCAGCCCCAGCATTTT. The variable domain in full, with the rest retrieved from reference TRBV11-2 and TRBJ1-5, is EAGVAQSPRYKIIEKRQSVAFWCNPISGHATLYWYQQILGQGPKLLIQFQNNGVVDDSQLPKDRFSAERLKGVDSTLKIQPAKLEDSAVYLCASSAVADQPQHFGDGTRLSIL.